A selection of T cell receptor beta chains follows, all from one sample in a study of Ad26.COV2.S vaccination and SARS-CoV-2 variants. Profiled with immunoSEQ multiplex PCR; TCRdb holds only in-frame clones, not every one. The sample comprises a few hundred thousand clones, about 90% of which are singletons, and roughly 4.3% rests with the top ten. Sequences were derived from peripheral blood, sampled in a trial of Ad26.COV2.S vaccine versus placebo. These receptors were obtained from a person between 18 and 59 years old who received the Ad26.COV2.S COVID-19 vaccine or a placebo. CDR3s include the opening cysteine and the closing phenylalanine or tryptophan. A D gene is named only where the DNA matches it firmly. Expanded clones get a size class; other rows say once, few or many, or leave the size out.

cdr3_aa: CASSLGGRVQETQYF
cdr3_nt: TGTGCCAGCAGCTTGGGAGGGAGAGTCCAAGAGACCCAGTACTTC
clone_size: NA
d_call: NA
v_call: TRBV5-6
j_call: TRBJ2-5

cdr3_aa: CASSQDFGEQYF
cdr3_nt: TGCGCCAGCAGCCAAGATTTCGGCGAGCAGTACTTC
clone_size: few
d_call: NA
v_call: TRBV4-1
j_call: TRBJ2-7

cdr3_aa: CASGFSAAPGYNEQFF
cdr3_nt: TGTGCTAGTGGTTTCTCCGCCGCACCGGGATACAATGAGCAGTTCTTC
clone_size: once
d_call: NA
v_call: TRBV12-5
j_call: TRBJ2-1

cdr3_aa: CASSLNPDREGKLFF
cdr3_nt: TGTGCCAGCAGCTTAAACCCCGACAGGGAAGGAAAACTGTTTTTT
clone_size: NA
d_call: TRBD1
v_call: TRBV7-9
j_call: TRBJ1-4

cdr3_aa: CASSLELLEAHGYTF
cdr3_nt: TGTGCCAGCAGCTTAGAACTTTTGGAGGCTCATGGCTACACCTTC
clone_size: NA
d_call: NA
v_call: TRBV11-2
j_call: TRBJ1-2

cdr3_aa: CASSPGQFNEKLFF
cdr3_nt: TGTGCCAGCAGCCCTGGACAGTTTAATGAAAAACTGTTTTTT
clone_size: NA
d_call: NA
v_call: TRBV5-4
j_call: TRBJ1-4

cdr3_aa: CASNRQGLNTEAFF
cdr3_nt: TGTGCCAGCAATAGACAGGGTTTGAACACTGAAGCTTTCTTT
clone_size: NA
d_call: TRBD1
v_call: TRBV6-5
j_call: TRBJ1-1

cdr3_aa: CASSLWSSGVPYEQYF
cdr3_nt: TGTGCCAGCAGCTTATGGAGTAGCGGGGTGCCCTACGAGCAGTACTTC
clone_size: NA
d_call: TRBD2
v_call: TRBV7-2
j_call: TRBJ2-7

cdr3_aa: CASSYGGVGELFF
cdr3_nt: TGTGCCAGCAGTTACGGAGGTGTGGGGGAGCTGTTTTTT
clone_size: NA
d_call: NA
v_call: TRBV6-6
j_call: TRBJ2-2

cdr3_aa: CASSKGGLAGHNEQFF
cdr3_nt: TGTGCCAGCAGCAAAGGGGGACTAGCGGGTCACAATGAGCAGTTCTTC
clone_size: NA
d_call: TRBD2
v_call: TRBV7-3
j_call: TRBJ2-1

cdr3_aa: CASSLAVSADTQYF
cdr3_nt: TGTGCCAGCAGTTTAGCAGTTTCTGCAGATACGCAGTATTTT
clone_size: NA
d_call: NA
v_call: TRBV28
j_call: TRBJ2-3

cdr3_aa: CASSLWGMNTEAFF
cdr3_nt: TGTGCCAGCAGCTTGTGGGGAATGAACACTGAAGCTTTCTTT
clone_size: NA
d_call: NA
v_call: TRBV5-4
j_call: TRBJ1-1

cdr3_aa: CASSLWGQGNSPLHF
cdr3_nt: TGTGCCAGCAGTTTATGGGGACAGGGCAATTCACCCCTCCACTTT
clone_size: NA
d_call: TRBD1
v_call: TRBV27
j_call: TRBJ1-6

cdr3_aa: CATAREGPYNSPLHF
cdr3_nt: TGTGCCACGGCCAGGGAAGGACCCTATAATTCACCCCTCCACTTT
clone_size: few
d_call: NA
v_call: TRBV15
j_call: TRBJ1-6

cdr3_aa: CASSYAGTGHEKLFF
cdr3_nt: TGTGCCAGCAGCTACGCCGGGACAGGTCATGAAAAACTGTTTTTT
clone_size: NA
d_call: TRBD1
v_call: TRBV28
j_call: TRBJ1-4

cdr3_aa: CASSQGAMAWEKLFF
cdr3_nt: TGCGCCAGCAGCCAAGGAGCTATGGCTTGGGAAAAACTGTTTTTT
clone_size: NA
d_call: NA
v_call: TRBV4-3
j_call: TRBJ1-4

cdr3_aa: CASSGGRGYGYTF
cdr3_nt: TGTGCCAGCAGTGGGGGGCGCGGGTATGGCTACACCTTC
clone_size: many
d_call: NA
v_call: TRBV27
j_call: TRBJ1-2

cdr3_aa: CASSLLPYEQYF
cdr3_nt: TGTGCCAGCAGCTTACTACCCTACGAGCAGTACTTC
clone_size: NA
d_call: NA
v_call: TRBV11-2
j_call: TRBJ2-7

cdr3_aa: CATRTGTDTQYF
cdr3_nt: TGTGCCACCAGGACCGGGACAGATACGCAGTATTTT
clone_size: NA
d_call: NA
v_call: TRBV24-1
j_call: TRBJ2-3

cdr3_aa: CASSSDSSPYSAHTDTQYF
cdr3_nt: TGTGCCAGCAGTTCGGACAGTTCTCCCTACAGTGCACACACAGATACGCAGTATTTT
clone_size: NA
d_call: NA
v_call: TRBV27
j_call: TRBJ2-3

cdr3_aa: CASSFGLSYEQYF
cdr3_nt: TGTGCCAGCAGCTTTGGCTTATCCTACGAGCAGTACTTC
clone_size: NA
d_call: NA
v_call: TRBV7-2
j_call: TRBJ2-7

cdr3_aa: CASVAGQGPYEQYF
cdr3_nt: TGTGCCAGCGTAGCGGGACAGGGTCCCTACGAGCAGTACTTC
clone_size: NA
d_call: NA
v_call: TRBV7-9
j_call: TRBJ2-7

cdr3_aa: CASSLDTSGYNEQFF
cdr3_nt: TGTGCCAGCAGCTTGGATACTAGCGGGTACAATGAGCAGTTCTTC
clone_size: NA
d_call: TRBD2
v_call: TRBV7-2
j_call: TRBJ2-1

cdr3_aa: CASSYSETQYF
cdr3_nt: TGTGCCAGCAGTTACTCCGAGACCCAGTACTTC
clone_size: NA
d_call: NA
v_call: TRBV6-5
j_call: TRBJ2-5

cdr3_aa: CASSPGLAKGEQYF
cdr3_nt: TGTGCCAGCAGCCCTGGACTAGCGAAAGGCGAGCAGTACTTC
clone_size: NA
d_call: TRBD2
v_call: TRBV9
j_call: TRBJ2-7

cdr3_aa: CASSLTGETQYF
cdr3_nt: TGCGCCAGCAGCTTGACGGGAGAGACCCAGTACTTC
clone_size: NA
d_call: NA
v_call: TRBV5-1
j_call: TRBJ2-5

cdr3_aa: CASRASLFTDTQYF
cdr3_nt: TGTGCCAGCAGGGCCTCCTTATTCACAGATACGCAGTATTTT
clone_size: NA
d_call: NA
v_call: TRBV6-5
j_call: TRBJ2-3

cdr3_aa: CASSQEIDQAGVGEQYF
cdr3_nt: TGCGCCAGCAGCCAAGAGATAGATCAAGCGGGAGTGGGTGAGCAGTACTTC
clone_size: NA
d_call: TRBD2
v_call: TRBV4-1
j_call: TRBJ2-7

cdr3_aa: CAISESRGESYNEQFF
cdr3_nt: TGTGCCATCAGTGAGTCGAGGGGGGAGTCCTACAATGAGCAGTTCTTC
clone_size: NA
d_call: NA
v_call: TRBV10-3
j_call: TRBJ2-1

cdr3_aa: CASSDWTGGYNEQFF
cdr3_nt: TGTGCCAGTAGCGACTGGACAGGGGGATACAATGAGCAGTTCTTC
clone_size: many
d_call: TRBD1
v_call: TRBV19
j_call: TRBJ2-1

cdr3_aa: CASRLDSEETQYF
cdr3_nt: TGCGCCAGCAGACTGGACAGCGAAGAGACCCAGTACTTC
clone_size: NA
d_call: NA
v_call: TRBV5-1
j_call: TRBJ2-5

cdr3_aa: CASSTPRTVPNHYNEQFF
cdr3_nt: TGTGCCAGCAGCACCCCCAGGACAGTCCCCAACCACTACAATGAGCAGTTCTTC
clone_size: NA
d_call: NA
v_call: TRBV5-5
j_call: TRBJ2-1

cdr3_aa: CAWSVGTGLAGVNEQFF
cdr3_nt: TGTGCCTGGAGTGTAGGTACAGGACTAGCGGGAGTAAATGAGCAGTTCTTC
clone_size: NA
d_call: TRBD2
v_call: TRBV30
j_call: TRBJ2-1

cdr3_aa: CASSLGPGRGYTF
cdr3_nt: TGTGCCAGCAGCTTAGGCCCAGGGCGAGGCTACACCTTC
clone_size: NA
d_call: NA
v_call: TRBV7-2
j_call: TRBJ1-2

cdr3_aa: CASSSDGIAYEQYF
cdr3_nt: TGCGCCAGCAGTTCGGACGGGATTGCCTACGAGCAGTACTTC
clone_size: NA
d_call: NA
v_call: TRBV5-1
j_call: TRBJ2-7

cdr3_aa: CASSSRQDTEAFF
cdr3_nt: TGTGCCAGCAGCTCCCGACAGGACACTGAAGCTTTCTTT
clone_size: once
d_call: NA
v_call: TRBV7-6
j_call: TRBJ1-1

cdr3_aa: CASSEGTAGNTIYF
cdr3_nt: TGTGCCAGCAGTGAGGGGACAGCTGGAAACACCATATATTTT
clone_size: NA
d_call: TRBD1
v_call: TRBV25-1
j_call: TRBJ1-3